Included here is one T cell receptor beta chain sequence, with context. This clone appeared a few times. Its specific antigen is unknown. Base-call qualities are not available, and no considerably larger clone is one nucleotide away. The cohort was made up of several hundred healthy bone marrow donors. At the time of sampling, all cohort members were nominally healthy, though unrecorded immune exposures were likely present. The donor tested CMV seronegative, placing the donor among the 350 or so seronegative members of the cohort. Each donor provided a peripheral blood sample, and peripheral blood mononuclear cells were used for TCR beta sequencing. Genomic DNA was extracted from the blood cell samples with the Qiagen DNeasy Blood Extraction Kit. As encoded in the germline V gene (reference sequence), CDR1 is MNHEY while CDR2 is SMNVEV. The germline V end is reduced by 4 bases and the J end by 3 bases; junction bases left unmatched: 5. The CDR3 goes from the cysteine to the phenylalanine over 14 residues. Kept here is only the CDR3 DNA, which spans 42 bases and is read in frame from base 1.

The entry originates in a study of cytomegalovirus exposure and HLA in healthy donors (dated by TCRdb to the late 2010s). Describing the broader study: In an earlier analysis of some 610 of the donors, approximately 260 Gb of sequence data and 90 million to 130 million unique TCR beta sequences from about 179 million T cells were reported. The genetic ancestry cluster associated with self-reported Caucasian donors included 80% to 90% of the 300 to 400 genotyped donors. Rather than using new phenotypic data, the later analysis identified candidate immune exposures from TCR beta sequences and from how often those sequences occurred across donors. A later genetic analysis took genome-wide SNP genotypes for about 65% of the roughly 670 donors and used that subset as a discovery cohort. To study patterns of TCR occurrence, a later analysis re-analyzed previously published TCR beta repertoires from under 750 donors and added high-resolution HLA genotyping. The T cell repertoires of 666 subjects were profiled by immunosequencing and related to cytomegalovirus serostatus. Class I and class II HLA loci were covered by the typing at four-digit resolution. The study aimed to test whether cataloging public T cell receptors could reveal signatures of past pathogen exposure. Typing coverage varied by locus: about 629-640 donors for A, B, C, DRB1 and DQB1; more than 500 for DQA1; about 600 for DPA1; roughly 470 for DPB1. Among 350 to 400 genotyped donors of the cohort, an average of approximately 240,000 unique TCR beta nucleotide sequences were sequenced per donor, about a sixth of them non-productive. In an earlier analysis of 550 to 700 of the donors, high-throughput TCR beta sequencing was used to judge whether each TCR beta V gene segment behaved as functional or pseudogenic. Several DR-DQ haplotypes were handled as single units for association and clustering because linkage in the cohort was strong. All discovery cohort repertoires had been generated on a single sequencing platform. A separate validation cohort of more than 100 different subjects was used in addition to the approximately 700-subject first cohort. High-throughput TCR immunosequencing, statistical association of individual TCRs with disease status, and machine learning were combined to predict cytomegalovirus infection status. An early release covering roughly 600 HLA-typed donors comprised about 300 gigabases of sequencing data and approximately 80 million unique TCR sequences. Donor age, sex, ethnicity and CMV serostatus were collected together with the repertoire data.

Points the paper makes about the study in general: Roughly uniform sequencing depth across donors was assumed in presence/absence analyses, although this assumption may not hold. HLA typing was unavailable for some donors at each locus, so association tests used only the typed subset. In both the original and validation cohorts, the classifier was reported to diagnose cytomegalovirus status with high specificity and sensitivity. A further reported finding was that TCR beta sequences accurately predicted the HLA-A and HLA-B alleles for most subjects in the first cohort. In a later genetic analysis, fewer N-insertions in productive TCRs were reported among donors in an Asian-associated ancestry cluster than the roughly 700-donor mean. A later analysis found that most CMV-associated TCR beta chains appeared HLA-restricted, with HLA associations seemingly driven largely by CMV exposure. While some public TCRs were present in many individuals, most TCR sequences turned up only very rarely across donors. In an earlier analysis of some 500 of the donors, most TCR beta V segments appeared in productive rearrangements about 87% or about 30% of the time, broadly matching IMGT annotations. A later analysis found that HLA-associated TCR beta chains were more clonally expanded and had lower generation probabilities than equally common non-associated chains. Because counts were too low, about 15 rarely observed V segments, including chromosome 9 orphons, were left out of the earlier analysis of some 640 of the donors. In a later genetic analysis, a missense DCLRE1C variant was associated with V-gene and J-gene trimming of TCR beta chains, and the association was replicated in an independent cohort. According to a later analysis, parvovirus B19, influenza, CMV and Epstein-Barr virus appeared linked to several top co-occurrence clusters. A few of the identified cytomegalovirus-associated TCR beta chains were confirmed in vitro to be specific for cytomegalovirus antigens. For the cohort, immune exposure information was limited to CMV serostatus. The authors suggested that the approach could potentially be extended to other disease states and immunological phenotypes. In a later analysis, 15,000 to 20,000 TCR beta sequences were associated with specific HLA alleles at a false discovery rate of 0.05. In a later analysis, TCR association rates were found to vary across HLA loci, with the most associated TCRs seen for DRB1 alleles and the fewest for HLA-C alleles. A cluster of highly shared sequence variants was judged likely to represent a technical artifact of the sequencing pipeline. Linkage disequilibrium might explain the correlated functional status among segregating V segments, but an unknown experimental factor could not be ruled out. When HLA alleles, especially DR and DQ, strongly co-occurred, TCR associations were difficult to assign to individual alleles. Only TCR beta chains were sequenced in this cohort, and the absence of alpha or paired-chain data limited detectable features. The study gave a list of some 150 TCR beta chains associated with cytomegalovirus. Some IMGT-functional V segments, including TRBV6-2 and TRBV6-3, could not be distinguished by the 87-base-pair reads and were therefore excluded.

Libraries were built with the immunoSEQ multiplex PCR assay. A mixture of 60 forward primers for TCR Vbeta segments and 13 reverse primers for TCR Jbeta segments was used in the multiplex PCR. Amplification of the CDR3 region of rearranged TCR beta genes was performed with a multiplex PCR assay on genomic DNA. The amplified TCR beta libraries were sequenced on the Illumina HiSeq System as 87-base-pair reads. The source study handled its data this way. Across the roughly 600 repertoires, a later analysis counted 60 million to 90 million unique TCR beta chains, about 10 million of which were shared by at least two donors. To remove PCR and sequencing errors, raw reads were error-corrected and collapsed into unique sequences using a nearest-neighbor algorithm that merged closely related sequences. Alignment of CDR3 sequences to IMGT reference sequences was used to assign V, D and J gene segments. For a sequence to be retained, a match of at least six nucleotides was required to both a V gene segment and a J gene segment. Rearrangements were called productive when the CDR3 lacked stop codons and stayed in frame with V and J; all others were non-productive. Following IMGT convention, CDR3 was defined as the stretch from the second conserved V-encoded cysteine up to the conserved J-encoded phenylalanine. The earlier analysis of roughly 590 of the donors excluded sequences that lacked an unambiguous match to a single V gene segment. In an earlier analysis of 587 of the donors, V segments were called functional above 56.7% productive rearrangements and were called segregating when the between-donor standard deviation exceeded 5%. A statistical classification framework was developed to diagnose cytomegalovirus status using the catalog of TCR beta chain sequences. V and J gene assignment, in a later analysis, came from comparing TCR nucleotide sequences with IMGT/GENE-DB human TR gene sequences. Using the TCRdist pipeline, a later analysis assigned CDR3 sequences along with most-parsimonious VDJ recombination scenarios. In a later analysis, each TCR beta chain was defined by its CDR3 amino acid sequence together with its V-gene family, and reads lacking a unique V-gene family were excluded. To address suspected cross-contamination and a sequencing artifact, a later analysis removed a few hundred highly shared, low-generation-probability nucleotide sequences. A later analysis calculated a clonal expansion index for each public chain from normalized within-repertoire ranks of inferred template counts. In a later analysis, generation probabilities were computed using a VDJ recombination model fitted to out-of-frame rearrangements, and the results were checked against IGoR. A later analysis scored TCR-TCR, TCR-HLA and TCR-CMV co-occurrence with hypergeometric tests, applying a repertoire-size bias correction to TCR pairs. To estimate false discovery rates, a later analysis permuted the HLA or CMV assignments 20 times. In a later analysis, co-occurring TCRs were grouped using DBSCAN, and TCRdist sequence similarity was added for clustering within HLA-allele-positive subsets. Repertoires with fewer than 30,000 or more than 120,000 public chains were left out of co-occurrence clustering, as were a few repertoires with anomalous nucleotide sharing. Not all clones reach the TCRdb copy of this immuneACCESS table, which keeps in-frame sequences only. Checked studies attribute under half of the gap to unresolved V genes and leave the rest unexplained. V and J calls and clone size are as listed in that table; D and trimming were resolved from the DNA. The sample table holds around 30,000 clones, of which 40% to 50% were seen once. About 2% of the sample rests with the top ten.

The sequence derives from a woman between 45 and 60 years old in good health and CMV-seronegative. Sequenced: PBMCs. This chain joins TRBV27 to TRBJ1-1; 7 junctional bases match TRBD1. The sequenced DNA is TGTGCCAGCAGTTGGACAGGCTTGGACACTGAAGCTTTCTTT. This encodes CASSWTGLDTEAFF.